The next 10 T cell receptor beta chains were all read from a single sample in a study of T-cell memory formation after mild COVID-19. TCRdb called the 5' RACE reads again in MiXCR, with one record for every CDR3 protein. The sample yields about 500,000 distinct CDR3 sequences, roughly 20% seen once. The sample taken for sequencing was PBMCs or a T cell subset sorted from them (not recorded which). Every receptor here comes from an adult woman who had mild COVID-19 (a few samples of this study predate the infection). Cell type and time point are not known.

This clonotype was detected a few times. The chain has TRBV12-3 or TRBV12-4 and TRBJ2-3; possibly TRBD1 for D (6 bases). The length of the CDR3 is 12 residues. Trimming took off 7 bases at V and 6 bases at J, with 11 bases between the two ends. The CDR3 spells CASNREYDTQYF. CDR3 DNA: TGTGCCAGCAACAGGGAATACGATACGCAGTATTTT.

The chain joins TRBV12-3 or TRBV12-4 to TRBJ2-4; 7 bases align to TRBD2. The CDR3 is 13 amino acids. Unmatched junction bases numbered 2, after V lost 4 bases and J lost 5 bases. The CDR3 DNA reads as TGTGCCAGCAGTTCCGGACTAGAAAACATTCAGTACTTC. This codes for CASSSGLENIQYF.

Concerning this clonotype: A read error may be the cause here, since a much bigger clone is one base away. No conserved phenylalanine or tryptophan ends this CDR3, so it is likely a read error. The chain employs TRBV5-1 and TRBJ2-3; 8 bases agree with TRBD2. With 0 bases clipped from V and 6 bases from J, the junction kept 3 bases outside the gene matches. The CDR3 contains 14 residues. Germline V CDR1 and CDR2: SGHRS, YFSETQ. The DNA of the CDR3 is TGCGCCAGCAGCTTGGGTAGCGGGGCCGATACGCAGTATATT. Its translation: CASSLGSGADTQYI.

This chain links TRBV7-3 with TRBJ2-5, with TRBD2 identical over 13 bases. CDR1 and CDR2 (germline): SGHTA, FQGTGA. The length of the CDR3 is 16 residues. Trimming took 2 bases from V and 4 from J; bases not matched to a gene: 4. This CDR3 reads CASSLSGLAGVETQYF. The CDR3, as DNA: TGTGCCAGCAGCTTATCCGGACTAGCGGGAGTAGAGACCCAGTACTTC.

This clonotype was counted only a few times. This chain uses TRBV7-2 with TRBJ2-1; no definite D call. Trimming left V 2 bases short and J 2 bases short, with 10 bases between. There are 15 residues in the CDR3. CDR1 and CDR2 from the germline V gene are SGHTA and FQGNSA. CDR3 in amino acids: CASSLRVTTYNEQFF. CDR3 in DNA: TGTGCCAGCAGCTTACGGGTCACAACCTACAATGAGCAGTTCTTC. Complete variable domain (other parts from reference TRBV7-2 and TRBJ2-1): GAGVSQSPSNKVTEKGKDVELRCDPISGHTALYWYRQSLGQGLEFLIYFQGNSAPDKSGLPSDRFSAERTGGSVSTLTIQRTQQEDSAVYLCASSLRVTTYNEQFFGPGTRLTVL.

This sequence joins TRBV24-1 and TRBJ2-1; 8 positions agree with TRBD2. V shed 4 bases and J 7 bases; nucleotides not matched to a gene: 17. Germline-derived CDR1 and CDR2 are KGHDR and SFDVKD. This CDR3 spans 18 amino acids. Here the CDR3 reads CATSDPLRAGGLTNEQFF. In DNA, the CDR3 is TGTGCCACCAGTGACCCGCTAAGGGCGGGGGGATTGACGAATGAGCAGTTCTTC.

Many counts were recorded for this clonotype. This chain connects TRBV18 to TRBJ2-5; TRBD1 matches at 7 bases. V was clipped by 2 bases and J by 2 bases; unmatched bases: 8. The CDR3 sequence is 16 residues long. From germline, CDR1 is KGHSH and CDR2 LQKENI. CDR3 sequence reads: CASSPVTGAQQETQYF. The CDR3 DNA follows: TGTGCCAGCTCACCAGTTACAGGGGCGCAACAAGAGACCCAGTACTTC.

This clonotype appeared a few times. The CDR3 nucleotides are TGCGCCAGCAGCTTGACAGGGAGGACAGATACGCAGTATTTT. Its protein product is CASSLTGRTDTQYF. V gene TRBV5-1 combines with J gene TRBJ2-3; D may correspond to TRBD1 or TRBD2 (6 bases each). Germline V gene lookup returns CDR1 SGHRS and CDR2 YFSETQ. This CDR3 has 14 amino acids. Trimming removed 1 base from V and 3 bases from J, with 9 bases in between.

This clonotype appeared many times. CDR3 in amino acids: CASSQEAGGGNTIYF. The CDR3 DNA reads as TGTGCCAGCAGCCAAGAGGCAGGGGGCGGAAACACCATATATTTT. This chain links TRBV4-2 with TRBJ1-3; 8 bases line up with TRBD1. V lost 0 bases to trimming and J lost 4 bases; unmatched junction nucleotides: 2. Germline lookup yields CDR1 LGHNA and CDR2 YNFKEQ. The CDR3 is 15 amino acids.

This clonotype appeared a few times. The V gene is TRBV5-1, the J gene TRBJ1-2, with unresolved D. There are 14 residues in the CDR3. V lost 0 bases and J 3 bases, leaving 9 bases between the germline ends. Germline CDR1 SGHRS, CDR2 YFSETQ. CDR3 loop: CASSLEEGDYGYTF. The DNA for the CDR3 is TGCGCCAGCAGCTTGGAGGAGGGAGACTATGGCTACACCTTC. The whole variable domain, remainder taken from reference TRBV5-1 and TRBJ1-2, is KAGVTQTPRYLIKTRGQQVTLSCSPISGHRSVSWYQQTPGQGLQFLFEYFSETQRNKGNFPGRFSGRQFSNSRSEMNVSTLELGDSALYLCASSLEEGDYGYTFGSGTRLTVV.